This T cell receptor beta chain originates from a study of CD8 T cells in ankylosing spondylitis. The study's findings and limits: Disease-linked clones, CD8+, were relatively rare in peripheral blood. Among TCR beta sequences, a motif of roughly 8 highly homologous variants appeared characteristic of ankylosing spondylitis blood. Some motif variants had been reported before (in reactive arthritis synovial fluid and blood). Matched synovial fluid from ankylosing spondylitis patients was reported to be enriched for disease-linked clones.

The CDR3 is made up of 14 amino acids. Germline CDR1 reads SQVTM; CDR2 reads ANQGSEA. The V gene lost 1 base and the J gene lost 5 bases, with 12 bases spanning the gap. It was by quantitative 5'-RACE with molecular barcodes that TCR beta libraries were made. MiXCR, run by TCRdb on the 5' RACE reads, gives a single entry per CDR3 protein. The sample lists more than 300,000 distinct CDR3 sequences; 7% to 9% were seen once. This clonotype was seen a few times. What it binds is unknown. The chain uses TRBV29-1 and TRBJ2-1; D is ambiguous. The clonotype originates from a male donor with ankylosing spondylitis. The sample comprised blood, either unsorted or a sorted T cell fraction (not recorded which). This CDR3 is CSVEGTSTDNEQFF. The CDR3 bases are TGCAGCGTTGAAGGGACGTCTACCGACAATGAGCAGTTCTTC.